This T cell receptor beta chain was sequenced during a study of OX40 agonist ivuxolimab in advanced cancers. To note about this clone: Antigen specificity is unknown.

Profiling relied on immunoSEQ multiplex PCR, and the TCRdb table lists in-frame clones only, not all of them. The profile shows under 80,000 clones, 80% to 90% of them singletons. Study-wide points: Fewer expanded clones were found on average in CD4+ than in CD8+ T cells.

The clonotype was recovered from an adult with an advanced solid tumor such as melanoma, head and neck, liver or kidney cancer. The sequenced sample was CD4+ or CD8+ T cells sorted from blood, obtained in a trial of the OX40 agonist ivuxolimab.

The DNA for the CDR3 is TGTGCCAGCAGTCGGGGACTAGACAAAAACATTCAGTACTTC. It encodes CASSRGLDKNIQYF. The V call is TRBV6-1, the J call TRBJ2-4; 8 bases fit TRBD2. V shed 5 bases, J shed 3 bases, and the junction held 3 bases outside the gene matches. The CDR3 runs 14 residues. Per the germline V gene, CDR1 is MNHNS and CDR2 is SASEGT.